This T cell receptor (beta chain) stems from a study of tumor-infiltrating lymphocytes in primary liver carcinoma. Study conclusions and caveats: Representation across all five tumor regions was limited to only about 8-24% of top clones.

Starting material of 500 ng total RNA yielded TCR beta cDNA via a constant-region primer. The TCR beta library was amplified through three nested multiplex PCR rounds in a modified ARM-PCR procedure. TRBV1-TRBV30 forward and Cbeta reverse primers drove the first two roughly 10-cycle rounds. TCRdb processed the multiplex PCR reads anew with MiXCR; each CDR3 protein has one entry. The sample lists 100,000 or so distinct CDR3 sequences, 65% to 75% occurring once. Co-extraction of both nucleic acids (RNA and DNA) used about 20-34 mg of unsorted bulk tissue. The cohort consisted of patients whose primary liver carcinoma was surgically resected. Tumor samples were assessed, and every one had over 80% viable tumor cells. The V gene lost 3 bases and the J gene lost 2 bases, with 13 bases spanning the gap. The CDR3 is 14 residues long. From germline, CDR1 is GTSNPN and CDR2 SVGIG (reference sequence). This clonotype was picked up many times. Its target is not known.

J is TRBJ1-2 and V is TRBV30, with D tentatively TRBD1 (5 bases). Sequences were obtained from liver tumor tissue from sampling region 2. Subset of the sample: tumor region T2, inferior pole. The TCR originated in an older woman with primary liver carcinoma and hepatitis B virus infection. For the CDR3, the DNA is TGTGCCTGGAGCCGGGGAAGGGGCAACTATGGCTACACCTTC. Its translation: CAWSRGRGNYGYTF.